The next 32 T cell receptor beta chains were all read from a single sample in a study of T cells in Graves' hyperthyroidism and ophthalmopathy (dated by TCRdb to the late 2010s). The library was prepared using multiplex PCR. Sequencing used an Illumina HiSeq 2000. TCR beta CDR3 regions were amplified from RNA transcripts. A first-round RT-PCR of the TCR CDR3 used the HTBI primer set with the Qiagen OneStep RT-PCR kit. The public reads were reprocessed in TCRdb via fastp at Q25 and MiXCR, keeping in-frame beta chains. CDR3 protein duplicates are merged, each entry listing the most common genes and DNA. Recorded for this sample are approximately 330,000 distinct CDR3 sequences; about 20% of them occurred a single time. The ten largest clones capture about 49% of the sample. The specimen sequenced was blood. The receptors were sampled from a woman aged 50 to 65 with Graves' hyperthyroidism.

This clonotype came up a few times. The gene calls are TRBV5-1 and TRBJ1-1; D possibly corresponds to TRBD1 (5 bases). The CDR3 has 14 residues. V was pared by 4 bases and J by 7 bases, with 17 bases between. CDR1 and CDR2 from the germline V gene are SGHRS and YFSETQ. The CDR3 region is CASSARDRLLEAFF. CDR3 nucleotides: TGCGCCAGCAGCGCCCGGGACCGTCTACTTGAAGCTTTCTTT.

The chain joins TRBV4-1 to TRBJ1-1; D may be TRBD1 (5 bases). Germline V CDR1 and CDR2: MGHRA, YSYEKL. V dropped 8 bases and J dropped 4 bases, with 14 bases sitting between them. This CDR3 is built from 13 residues. The CDR3 nucleotides read TGCGCCAGCGCCCCGCAGGGTAGCACTGAAGCTTTCTTT. Amino acids: CASAPQGSTEAFF.

This sequence joins TRBV14 and TRBJ1-1; unclear D gene. Trimming left V 0 bases short and J 11 bases short, with 16 bases between. This CDR3 has 14 residues. CDR1 is SGHDN and CDR2 is FVKESK in the germline V gene. The CDR3 is CASSQDTGGTVAFF. The CDR3 DNA is TGTGCCAGCAGCCAAGATACTGGAGGAACAGTGGCTTTCTTT.

This clonotype has a count of ten or more. The J gene is TRBJ2-7, the V gene TRBV30; D is unclear. This CDR3 has 14 residues. The germline V gene encodes CDR1 GTSNPN and CDR2 SVGIG (reference sequence). The V end was cut by 2 bases, the J end by 1 base, with 12 bases between. The CDR3 DNA reads as TGTGCCTGGAGTACTGTCCCGGGTTCCTACGAGCAGTACTTC. This encodes CAWSTVPGSYEQYF. The whole variable domain, filled in from reference TRBV30 and TRBJ2-7, reads SQTIHQWPATLVQPVGSPLSLECTVEGTSNPNLYWYRQAAGRGLQLLFYSVGIGQISSEVPQNLSASRPQDRQFILSSKKLLLSDSGFYLCAWSTVPGSYEQYFGPGTRLTVT.

This clonotype came up a few times. The chain has TRBV12-3 or TRBV12-4 and TRBJ2-1; 8 bases map to TRBD2. The CDR3 covers 15 residues. Trimming cost V 6 bases and J 7 bases; bases outside gene matches: 11. This CDR3 is CASRKGSGSGNEQFF. The CDR3 nucleotides read TGTGCCAGCAGGAAAGGAAGCGGGAGTGGGAATGAGCAGTTCTTC.

This clonotype was observed many times. V and J are TRBV18 and TRBJ1-1; D gene uncertain. Germline assignment: CDR1 KGHSH and CDR2 LQKENI. The V gene lost 3 bases and the J gene lost 1 base, with 9 bases spanning the gap. The CDR3 spans 14 residues. CDR3 nucleotides: TGTGCCAGCTCACCGGGCAGAACGAACACTGAAGCTTTCTTT. Protein sequence: CASSPGRTNTEAFF.

This chain connects TRBV7-9 to TRBJ2-1, with 7 positions matching TRBD2. V shed 7 bases, J shed 4 bases, and the junction held 4 bases outside the gene matches. This CDR3 contains 13 residues. CDR1 and CDR2 (germline): SEHNR, FQNEAQ (reference sequence). The CDR3 coding sequence is TGTGCCAGCACTATTAGCGGGTACAATGAGCAGTTCTTC. Its translation: CASTISGYNEQFF.

This clonotype was counted ten times or more. The chain has TRBV3-1 and TRBJ2-7; D remains unclear. Germline V CDR1 and CDR2: LGHDT, YNNKEL (reference sequence). CDR3 length: 14 amino acids. The V and J ends lost 5 bases and 2 bases respectively, with 13 bases between them. CDR3 sequence: CASSARLPPYEQYV. The CDR3 DNA follows: TGTGCCAGCAGCGCCCGGCTCCCCCCCTACGAGCAGTACGTC.

This clonotype has at least ten counts. The V and J genes are TRBV11-2 and TRBJ2-7, with D possibly matching TRBD2 (6 bases). The length of the CDR3 is 15 residues. V was shortened by 5 bases and J by 0 bases, with 14 bases between the two germline ends. Germline CDR1 reads SGHAT; CDR2 reads FQNNGV. The CDR3: CASSRPGGSSYEQYF. Here the CDR3 DNA reads TGTGCCAGCAGCCGACCCGGAGGGAGCTCCTACGAGCAGTACTTC.

The rearrangement joins TRBV28 to TRBJ2-3; the match to TRBD2 covers 7 bases. CDR1 is MDHEN and CDR2 is SYDVKM in the germline V gene. The CDR3 is made up of 16 amino acids. J gave up 4 bases and V 2 bases, and 9 bases lay outside the gene matches. CDR3: CASSLTGGSPPDTQYF. The CDR3 DNA follows: TGTGCCAGCAGTTTAACGGGCGGGAGTCCCCCAGATACGCAGTATTTT.

J is TRBJ1-1 and V is TRBV5-4, with D hard to call. The CDR3 loop spans 12 amino acids. Per germline, CDR1 SGHNT and CDR2 YYREEE (reference sequence). Trimming took off 5 bases at V and 6 bases at J, with 11 bases between the two ends. DNA for the CDR3: TGTGCCAGCAGTTCGCAGTCGTCTGAAGCTTTCTTT. Its translation: CASSSQSSEAFF.

This clonotype was seen many times. The gene calls are TRBV6-5 and TRBJ2-7, with 7 bases fitting TRBD1. With V trimmed by 0 bases and J by 1 base, 6 bases remained unmatched. The CDR3 runs to 16 residues. CDR1 and CDR2 from the germline V gene are MNHEY and SVGAGI. CDR3: CASSYSRGQLSYEQYF. CDR3 nucleotides: TGTGCCAGCAGTTACTCGAGGGGACAGCTATCCTACGAGCAGTACTTC.

The genes are TRBV3-1 and TRBJ2-7; 8 bases are shared with TRBD2. Trimming cost V 3 bases and J 6 bases; bases outside gene matches: 1. This CDR3 is built from 12 residues. CDR1 and CDR2 from the germline V gene are LGHDT and YNNKEL (reference sequence). The CDR3 spells CASSHGGGEQYF. CDR3 DNA: TGTGCCAGCAGCCACGGGGGGGGCGAGCAGTACTTC.

The sample holds many counts of this clonotype. This chain uses TRBV30 with TRBJ1-1, with D perhaps TRBD1 (5 bases). V lost 3 bases and J lost 4, with 12 bases in between. Germline loops: CDR1 GTSNPN, CDR2 SVGIG (reference sequence). This CDR3 is 13 amino acids long. CDR3 nucleotides: TGTGCCTGGAGCATAGGGGCGACCACTGAAGCTTTCTTT. Its translation: CAWSIGATTEAFF. The full variable domain, its missing parts supplied by reference TRBV30 and TRBJ1-1, is SQTIHQWPATLVQPVGSPLSLECTVEGTSNPNLYWYRQAAGRGLQLLFYSVGIGQISSEVPQNLSASRPQDRQFILSSKKLLLSDSGFYLCAWSIGATTEAFFGQGTRLTVV.

This clonotype was detected only a few times. The J gene is TRBJ2-5, the V gene TRBV6-1; D is perhaps TRBD1 or TRBD2 (6 bases each). The V end was cut by 2 bases, the J end by 5 bases, with 15 bases between. Germline values: CDR1 MNHNS, CDR2 SASEGT. The length of the CDR3 is 15 residues. This CDR3 reads CASSETLGGYETQYF. The DNA of the CDR3 is TGTGCCAGCAGTGAAACCCTAGGGGGGTACGAGACCCAGTACTTC.

V gene TRBV15 combines with J gene TRBJ2-1; 12 nucleotides line up with TRBD2. The CDR3 contains 16 residues. Germline CDR1 is LNHNV and CDR2 is YYDKDF (reference sequence). V gave up 2 bases and J gave up 9 bases; unmatched junction bases: 8. The chain's CDR3 is CATSRSSSGGASEQFF. CDR3 coding DNA: TGTGCCACCAGCAGATCCTCTAGCGGGGGGGCCAGTGAGCAGTTCTTC. The variable domain in full, with the rest retrieved from reference TRBV15 and TRBJ2-1, is DAMVIQNPRYQVTQFGKPVTLSCSQTLNHNVMYWYQQKSSQAPKLLFHYYDKDFNNEADTPDNFQSRRPNTSFCFLDIRSPGLGDTAMYLCATSRSSSGGASEQFFGPGTRLTVL.

The rearrangement uses TRBV15 and TRBJ2-3; D remains ambiguous. The CDR3 has 15 residues. Germline V gene sequence: CDR1 LNHNV, CDR2 YYDKDF (reference sequence). The germline V and J ends were trimmed by 1 base and 2 bases, with 10 bases remaining between them. The chain's CDR3 is CATSRVRTSTDTQYF. The CDR3 DNA reads TGTGCCACCAGCAGAGTGAGGACGTCCACAGATACGCAGTATTTT.

This clonotype was seen many times. V gene TRBV5-7 combines with J gene TRBJ2-4; the match to TRBD1 covers 9 bases. TRBV5-7 is an ORF; its function is uncertain. The CDR3 is 15 residues long. J gave up 3 bases and V 0 bases, and 1 base lay outside the gene matches. The CDR3 DNA reads as TGTGCCAGCAGCTTGGGGGACAGGGACAAAAACATTCAGTACTTC. Translation gives CASSLGDRDKNIQYF.

This clonotype has a handful of counts. Mismatch with germline at one junction end may stem from a read error. The chain is built from TRBV6-1 and TRBJ2-2; 11 bases map to TRBD2. The length of the CDR3 is 14 residues. The germline gives CDR1 MNHNS, CDR2 SASEGT. The chain's CDR3 is CASKLAGARGQLFF. The CDR3 region has the DNA TGTGCCAGCAAACTAGCGGGGGCACGCGGGCAGCTGTTTTTT.

This clonotype was detected ten times or more. V usage is TRBV11-2 and J usage is TRBJ2-1, with 9 nucleotides matching TRBD2. This CDR3 has 19 amino acids. Germline V gene lookup returns CDR1 SGHAT and CDR2 FQNNGV. With V trimmed by 1 base and J by 2 bases, 12 bases remained unmatched. CDR3 in amino acids: CASSLVGLAGWATYNEQFF. As DNA, the CDR3 is TGTGCCAGCAGCTTAGTGGGCCTAGCGGGATGGGCGACCTACAATGAGCAGTTCTTC. The full variable domain, its missing parts supplied by reference TRBV11-2 and TRBJ2-1, is EAGVAQSPRYKIIEKRQSVAFWCNPISGHATLYWYQQILGQGPKLLIQFQNNGVVDDSQLPKDRFSAERLKGVDSTLKIQPAKLEDSAVYLCASSLVGLAGWATYNEQFFGPGTRLTVL.

At least ten counts were recorded for this clonotype. As DNA, the CDR3 is TGTGCCAGCAGTCTCACCGGGACTAGCGAGCCCTACGAGCAGTACTTC. The encoded protein is CASSLTGTSEPYEQYF. The chain combines TRBV27 with TRBJ2-7, with 10 nucleotides matching TRBD2. Germline CDR1 reads MNHEY; CDR2 reads SMNVEV (reference sequence). The CDR3 is 16 amino acids. With V trimmed by 5 bases and J by 2 bases, 9 bases remained unmatched.

The V gene is TRBV5-1, the J gene TRBJ2-5; 9 bases are shared with TRBD2. This CDR3 contains 16 residues. V lost 3 bases to trimming and J lost 2 bases; unmatched junction nucleotides: 8. Germline CDR1 SGHRS, CDR2 YFSETQ. CDR3 DNA sequence: TGCGCCAGCAGCTCCCTGGCGGGGGGGCTTCAAGAGACCCAGTACTTC. It encodes CASSSLAGGLQETQYF. Using reference TRBV5-1 and TRBJ2-5 for the parts outside the CDR3, the full variable domain is KAGVTQTPRYLIKTRGQQVTLSCSPISGHRSVSWYQQTPGQGLQFLFEYFSETQRNKGNFPGRFSGRQFSNSRSEMNVSTLELGDSALYLCASSSLAGGLQETQYFGPGTRLLVL.

This clonotype has a count of ten or more. The CDR3 DNA reads TGTGCCAGCAGCGTATCAGGGGGCATCACTGAAGCTTTCTTT. This encodes CASSVSGGITEAFF. The rearrangement joins TRBV11-2 to TRBJ1-1, with 8 bases aligning to TRBD1. CDR3 size: 14 residues. Germline V gene sequence: CDR1 SGHAT, CDR2 FQNNGV. J lost 4 bases, V lost 5 bases, and 6 bases had no gene match.

In its sample, this clonotype was seen many times. The genes are TRBV2 and TRBJ1-1; tentatively, D is TRBD1 (6 bases). Trimming shortened V by 2 bases and J by 10 bases, and 17 bases separated the two germline ends. The CDR3 sequence is 14 residues long. CDR1 and CDR2 (germline): SNHLY, FYNNEI. CDR3 loop: CASSEPPGHRRAFF. The CDR3 bases are TGTGCCAGCAGTGAACCCCCGGGACATCGCAGAGCTTTCTTT. The whole variable domain, filled in from reference TRBV2 and TRBJ1-1, reads EPEVTQTPSHQVTQMGQEVILRCVPISNHLYFYWYRQILGQKVEFLVSFYNNEISEKSEIFDDQFSVERPDGSNFTLKIRSTKLEDSAMYFCASSEPPGHRRAFFGQGTRLTVV.

This clonotype has only a few counts. The CDR3 nucleotides are TGTGCCAGTAGCGGGAAGTGGGACACTGAAGCTTTCTTT. Protein: CASSGKWDTEAFF. The chain joins TRBV19 to TRBJ1-1; no firm D call. This CDR3 spans 13 amino acids. V was trimmed by 6 bases and J by 3 bases, leaving 11 bases between them. The germline V gene has CDR1 LNHDA and CDR2 SQIVND (reference sequence).

The chain combines TRBV27 with TRBJ2-5; 8 bases agree with TRBD1. Trimming removed 5 bases from V and 5 bases from J; junction bases left unmatched: 16. The CDR3 is 17 amino acids. CDR1 is MNHEY and CDR2 is SMNVEV in the germline V gene (reference sequence). Here the CDR3 DNA reads TGTGCCAGCAGTCCCGGGGAGGCAGGGGGCTTTGGGGAGACCCAGTACTTC. Protein product: CASSPGEAGGFGETQYF.

This clonotype was found many times. The chain combines TRBV4-1 with TRBJ1-5; D gene unclear. CDR1 and CDR2 from the germline V gene are MGHRA and YSYEKL. The CDR3 contains 14 residues. The V end lost 1 base, the J end lost 1 base, and 5 bases lay between the germline ends. This chain's CDR3 is CASSQGTSNQPQHF. CDR3 DNA: TGCGCCAGCAGCCAAGGCACCAGCAATCAGCCCCAGCATTTT.

There are many counts of this clonotype. The chain carries TRBV11-2 and TRBJ2-5; possible D gene TRBD1, 5 bases. V dropped 6 bases and J dropped 1 base, with 12 bases sitting between them. Germline lookup yields CDR1 SGHAT and CDR2 FQNNGV. The CDR3 sequence is 14 residues long. The CDR3, as DNA: TGTGCCAGCAGTCCCCAGGGTACCCAAGAGACCCAGTACTTC. Translating gives CASSPQGTQETQYF. Variable domain in full (rest from reference TRBV11-2 and TRBJ2-5): EAGVAQSPRYKIIEKRQSVAFWCNPISGHATLYWYQQILGQGPKLLIQFQNNGVVDDSQLPKDRFSAERLKGVDSTLKIQPAKLEDSAVYLCASSPQGTQETQYFGPGTRLLVL.

The CDR3 region has the DNA TGTGCCAGCAGAAATAGCGGGGGGGACCATGAGCAGTTCTTC. Protein sequence: CASRNSGGDHEQFF. The rearrangement joins TRBV12-3 or TRBV12-4 to TRBJ2-1; TRBD2 agrees at 11 bases. Trimming removed 6 bases from V and 8 bases from J; junction bases left unmatched: 6. The CDR3 is 14 residues long.

This clonotype appeared a few times. This chain connects TRBV19 to TRBJ1-2; D is unresolved. Per the germline V gene, CDR1 is LNHDA and CDR2 is SQIVND (reference sequence). The CDR3 length is 14 residues. V shed 4 bases and J shed 0 bases, with 9 bases lying between them. The DNA for the CDR3 is TGTGCCAGTAGTAACGTTATTACTAACTATGGCTACACCTTC. As protein: CASSNVITNYGYTF.

Many counts were recorded for this clonotype. The genes are TRBV7-6 and TRBJ1-1; D is undetermined. This CDR3 has 12 amino acids. Looked up from germline, CDR1 is SGHVS and CDR2 is FNYEAQ. Deletions cut 6 bases from V and 3 bases from J, with 8 bases between. The CDR3 here is CASSNRDTEAFF. CDR3 in DNA: TGTGCCAGCAGTAATCGGGACACTGAAGCTTTCTTT. Combining the CDR3 with reference TRBV7-6 and TRBJ1-1 gives the whole variable domain GAGVSQSPRYKVTKRGQDVALRCDPISGHVSLYWYRQALGQGPEFLTYFNYEAQQDKSGLPNDRFSAERPEGSISTLTIQRTEQRDSAMYRCASSNRDTEAFFGQGTRLTVV.

The sample holds many counts of this clonotype. V and J are TRBV7-8 and TRBJ2-5, with TRBD2 matching over 10 bases. Germline-derived CDR1 and CDR2 are SGHVS and FQNEAQ. The CDR3 is made up of 15 amino acids. Unmatched junction bases numbered 5, after V lost 3 bases and J lost 4 bases. The CDR3 DNA follows: TGTGCCAGCAGCTTCCTAGCGGGAGCAAGAGAGACCCAGTACTTC. Amino acids: CASSFLAGARETQYF.